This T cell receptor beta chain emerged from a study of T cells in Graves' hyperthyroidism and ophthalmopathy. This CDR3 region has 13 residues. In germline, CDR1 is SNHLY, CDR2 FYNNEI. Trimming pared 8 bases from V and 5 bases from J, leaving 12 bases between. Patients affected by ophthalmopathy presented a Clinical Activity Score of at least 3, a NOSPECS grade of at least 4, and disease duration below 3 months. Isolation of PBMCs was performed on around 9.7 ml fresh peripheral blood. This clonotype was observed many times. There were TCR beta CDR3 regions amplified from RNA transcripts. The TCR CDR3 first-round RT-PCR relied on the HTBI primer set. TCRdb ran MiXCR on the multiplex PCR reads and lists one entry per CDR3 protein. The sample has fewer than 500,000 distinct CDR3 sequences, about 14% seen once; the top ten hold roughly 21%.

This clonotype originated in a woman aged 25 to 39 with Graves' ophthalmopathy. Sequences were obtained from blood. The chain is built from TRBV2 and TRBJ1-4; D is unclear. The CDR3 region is CASRVRVNEKLFF. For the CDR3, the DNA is TGTGCCAGCCGTGTCAGAGTAAATGAAAAACTGTTTTTT.